The present entry profiles one T cell receptor (beta chain) with its context. What it binds is not known. Diagnosis rested on symptoms, serum thyroxine and TRAb, thyroid ultrasound, and orbital computed tomography. Trimming removed 1 base from V and 5 bases from J, with 12 bases in between. Germline V CDR1 and CDR2: MNHNS, SASEGT. The CDR3 is 15 amino acids. Amplified TCR beta CDR3 regions came from RNA transcripts. The HTBI primer set drove a first-round RT-PCR of the TCR CDR3. One entry per CDR3 protein results from TCRdb running MiXCR on the multiplex PCR reads. The sample includes 650,000 to 800,000 distinct CDR3 sequences, about 45% of them seen just once. This sample stems from a study of T cells in Graves' hyperthyroidism and ophthalmopathy. Study outcomes and limitations: Most expanded thyroid clonotypes above 0.001 recurred in blood. Ophthalmopathy cases were set apart from stable hyperthyroidism by a 13 V-J model. Progression to ophthalmopathy was predicted a median of roughly 6.6 months early.

The clonotype was recovered from an adult man with Graves' disease, either hyperthyroidism or ophthalmopathy (not recorded which). The chain carries TRBV6-1 and TRBJ1-5, with D unclear. Input material: peripheral blood or thyroid tissue (not recorded which). CDR3 amino acids: CASSEDGQRHQPQHF. DNA for the CDR3: TGTGCCAGCAGTGAAGACGGCCAGAGACATCAGCCCCAGCATTTT.